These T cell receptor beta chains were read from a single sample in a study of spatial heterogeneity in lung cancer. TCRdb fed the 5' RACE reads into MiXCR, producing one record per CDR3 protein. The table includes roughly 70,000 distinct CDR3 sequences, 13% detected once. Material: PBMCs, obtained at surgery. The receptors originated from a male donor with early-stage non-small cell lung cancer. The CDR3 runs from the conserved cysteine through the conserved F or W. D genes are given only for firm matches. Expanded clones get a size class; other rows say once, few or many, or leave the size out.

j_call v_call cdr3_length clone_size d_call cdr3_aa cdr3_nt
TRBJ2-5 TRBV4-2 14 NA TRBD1 CASSQDRGQGTQYF TGTGCCAGCAGCCAAGATAGGGGACAGGGGACCCAGTACTTC
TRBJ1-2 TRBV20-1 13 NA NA CSARETSNYGYTF TGCAGTGCTAGAGAGACGTCTAACTATGGCTACACCTTC
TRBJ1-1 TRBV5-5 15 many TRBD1 CASSASRQGRTEAFF TGTGCCAGCAGCGCGTCCCGACAGGGGCGGACTGAAGCTTTCTTT
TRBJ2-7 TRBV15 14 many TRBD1 CATSRQGWSYEQYF TGTGCCACCAGTCGACAGGGATGGAGCTACGAGCAGTACTTC
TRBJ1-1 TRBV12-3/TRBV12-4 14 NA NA CASRSNAGDTEAFF TGTGCCAGCAGGTCCAACGCAGGGGACACTGAAGCTTTCTTT
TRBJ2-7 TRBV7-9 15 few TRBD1 CASSRNTGGTYEQYF TGTGCCAGCAGCAGAAACACAGGGGGCACCTACGAGCAGTACTTC
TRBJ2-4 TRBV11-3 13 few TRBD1 CASSTDRADIQYF TGTGCCAGCAGCACCGACAGGGCAGACATTCAGTACTTC
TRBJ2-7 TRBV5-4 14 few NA CASSTGGGGYEQYF TGTGCCAGCAGCACTGGAGGAGGGGGCTACGAGCAGTACTTC
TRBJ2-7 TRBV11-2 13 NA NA CVSSLDRLDEQYF TGTGTCAGCAGCCTCGACAGGCTTGACGAGCAGTACTTC
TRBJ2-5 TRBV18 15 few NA CASSRQTPSQETQYF TGTGCCAGCTCCCGGCAGACCCCCTCCCAAGAGACCCAGTACTTC
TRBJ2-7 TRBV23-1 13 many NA CASSPRVEYGQYF TGCGCCAGCAGTCCTCGGGTCGAATACGGGCAGTACTTC
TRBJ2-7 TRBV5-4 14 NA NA CASSLDSGAYEQYF TGTGCCAGCAGCTTGGACTCCGGGGCCTACGAGCAGTACTTC
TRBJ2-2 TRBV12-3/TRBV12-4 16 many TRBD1 CASSSRTGRNTGELFF TGTGCCAGCAGTTCCCGGACAGGTCGGAACACCGGGGAGCTGTTTTTT
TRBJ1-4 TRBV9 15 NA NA CASSEETGGDGKLFF TGTGCCAGCAGCGAGGAGACAGGCGGGGACGGAAAACTGTTTTTT
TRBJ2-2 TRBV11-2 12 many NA CASSNPDGELFF TGTGCCAGCAGCAATCCCGATGGGGAGCTGTTTTTT
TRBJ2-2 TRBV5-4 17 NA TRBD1 CASRWKGQGELTGELFF TGTGCCAGCAGGTGGAAGGGACAGGGGGAGCTCACCGGGGAGCTGTTTTTT
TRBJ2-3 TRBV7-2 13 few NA CASSLAGGYAQYF TGTGCCAGCAGCTTAGCCGGGGGATACGCACAGTATTTT
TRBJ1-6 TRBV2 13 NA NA CASQTESNSPLHF TGTGCCAGCCAGACAGAATCTAATTCACCCCTCCACTTT
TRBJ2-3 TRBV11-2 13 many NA CASSSFVGDTQYF TGTGCCAGCAGCTCCTTCGTGGGAGATACGCAGTATTTT
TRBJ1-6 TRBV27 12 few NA CASGYYNSPLHF TGTGCCAGCGGATATTATAATTCACCCCTCCACTTT
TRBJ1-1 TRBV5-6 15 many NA CASSLVRRVNTEAFF TGTGCCAGCAGCTTGGTCCGCAGGGTTAACACTGAAGCTTTCTTT
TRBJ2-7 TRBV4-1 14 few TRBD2 CASSTAGGVFEQYF TGCGCCAGCAGTACGGCGGGAGGGGTGTTCGAGCAGTACTTC
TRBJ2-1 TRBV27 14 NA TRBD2 CASRSSGPYNEQFF TGTGCCAGCCGTTCTAGCGGACCTTACAATGAGCAGTTCTTC
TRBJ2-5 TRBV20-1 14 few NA CSARAYQGRGTQYF TGCAGTGCTAGAGCTTATCAGGGGAGAGGCACCCAGTACTTC
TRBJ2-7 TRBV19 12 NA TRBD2 CASEGLSYEQYF TGTGCCAGCGAGGGACTATCCTACGAGCAGTACTTC
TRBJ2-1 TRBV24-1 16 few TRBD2 CATSDTGTSSSNEQFF TGTGCCACCAGTGATACCGGGACTAGCAGCTCTAATGAGCAGTTCTTC
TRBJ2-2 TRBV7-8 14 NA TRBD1 CASSPGQGIGELFF TGTGCCAGCAGCCCGGGACAGGGAATCGGGGAGCTGTTTTTT
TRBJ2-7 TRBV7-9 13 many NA CASSFSVLYEQYF TGTGCCAGCAGCTTTAGTGTCCTATACGAGCAGTACTTC
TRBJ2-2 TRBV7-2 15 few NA CASSFGNANTGELFF TGTGCCAGCAGTTTTGGGAACGCGAACACCGGGGAGCTGTTTTTT
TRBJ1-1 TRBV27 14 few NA CASSPRRGNTEAFF TGTGCCAGCTCGCCCCGGCGGGGTAACACTGAAGCTTTCTTT
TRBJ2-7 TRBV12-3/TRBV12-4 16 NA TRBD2 CASSLSGGGSVGEQYF TGTGCCAGCAGTTTATCGGGAGGAGGCAGCGTGGGGGAGCAGTACTTC
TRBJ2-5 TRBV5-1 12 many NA CASSFGGETQYF TGCGCCAGCAGCTTCGGAGGGGAGACCCAGTACTTC
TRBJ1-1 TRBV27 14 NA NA CASSRGTHNTEAFF TGTGCCAGCAGCCGTGGGACCCACAACACTGAAGCTTTCTTT
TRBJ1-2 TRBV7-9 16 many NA CASSLASKETPYGYTF TGTGCCAGCAGCTTAGCGTCAAAGGAAACTCCCTATGGCTACACCTTC
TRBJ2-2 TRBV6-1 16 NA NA CASSEVGGSGTGELFF TGTGCCAGCAGTGAGGTGGGGGGCAGCGGCACCGGGGAGCTGTTTTTT
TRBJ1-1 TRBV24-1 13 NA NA CATSAGMGTEAFF TGTGCCACCAGTGCAGGGATGGGCACTGAAGCTTTCTTT
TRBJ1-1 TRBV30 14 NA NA CAWSADGLNTEAFF TGTGCCTGGAGTGCAGACGGACTGAACACTGAAGCTTTCTTT
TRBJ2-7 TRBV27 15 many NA CASRVGPGLNYEQYF TGTGCCAGCAGGGTCGGACCCGGACTCAACTACGAGCAGTACTTC
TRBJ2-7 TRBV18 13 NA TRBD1 CASSSTGGYEQYF TGTGCCAGCTCATCGACAGGGGGCTACGAGCAGTACTTC
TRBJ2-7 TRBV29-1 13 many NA CSVDGEQPYEQYF TGCAGCGTTGATGGGGAACAGCCCTACGAGCAGTACTTC
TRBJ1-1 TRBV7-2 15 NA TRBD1 CASRVDRALNTEAFF TGTGCCAGCAGAGTTGACAGGGCCTTGAACACTGAAGCTTTCTTT
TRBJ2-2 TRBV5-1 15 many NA CASSWTVANTGELFF TGCGCCAGCAGCTGGACAGTGGCGAACACCGGGGAGCTGTTTTTT
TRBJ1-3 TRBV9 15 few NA CASSVAEGTGNTIYF TGTGCCAGCAGCGTAGCAGAAGGTACTGGAAACACCATATATTTT
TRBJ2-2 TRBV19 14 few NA CASKDRLNTGELFF TGTGCCAGTAAAGACAGATTGAACACCGGGGAGCTGTTTTTT
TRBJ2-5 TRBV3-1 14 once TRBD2 CANTAAAGGGTQYF TGTGCCAACACAGCGGCAGCGGGAGGGGGGACCCAGTACTTC
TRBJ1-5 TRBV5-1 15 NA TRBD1 CASSLEGTGGFPQHF TGCGCCAGCAGCTTGGAAGGGACAGGGGGCTTTCCCCAGCATTTT
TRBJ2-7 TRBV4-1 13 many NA CASSQSLLYEQYF TGCGCCAGCAGCCAGAGTCTCCTCTACGAGCAGTACTTC
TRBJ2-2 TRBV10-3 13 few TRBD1 CAISGDRAGELFF TGTGCCATCAGTGGGGACAGGGCCGGGGAGCTGTTTTTT
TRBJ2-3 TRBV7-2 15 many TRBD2 CASSLLVSGEDTQYF TGTGCCAGCAGCTTATTAGTTAGCGGGGAAGATACGCAGTATTTT